A single sample is the source of the 12 T cell receptor beta chains below, sequenced in a study of Ad26.COV2.S vaccination and SARS-CoV-2 variants. Described treatment: some 20 received Ad26.COV2.S at low or high dose, single or two shots; about 5 received placebo; per-sample allocation not given. The study sampled participants on day 63 after the first vaccine or placebo injection. Profiled with immunoSEQ multiplex PCR; TCRdb holds only in-frame clones, not every one. The sample lists about 680,000 clones, roughly 90% occurring once. This material consisted of peripheral blood, taken in a trial of Ad26.COV2.S vaccine versus placebo. These receptors were collected from a person aged 18-60 years who received the Ad26.COV2.S COVID-19 vaccine or a placebo.

V gene TRBV9 combines with J gene TRBJ2-5, with 11 bases matching TRBD2. Germline CDR1 SGDLS, CDR2 YYNGEE. This CDR3 has 16 amino acids. J lost 4 bases, V lost 3 bases, and 8 bases had no gene match. The CDR3 coding sequence is TGTGCCAGCAGCGGATATAGCGGGGGGGGCACAGAGACCCAGTACTTC. Encoded protein: CASSGYSGGGTETQYF. Variable domain in full (rest from reference TRBV9 and TRBJ2-5): DSGVTQTPKHLITATGQRVTLRCSPRSGDLSVYWYQQSLDQGLQFLIQYYNGEERAKGNILERFSAQQFPDLHSELNLSSLELGDSALYFCASSGYSGGGTETQYFGPGTRLLVL.

The V call is TRBV19, the J call TRBJ2-1; 11 nucleotides align to TRBD2. Trimming cost V 7 bases and J 4 bases; bases outside gene matches: 6. The CDR3 covers 15 residues. The germline V gene has CDR1 LNHDA and CDR2 SQIVND (reference sequence). The CDR3 DNA sequence: TGTGCCAGTACCTTAGCGGGGGGGTTTTACAATGAGCAGTTCTTC. This translates into CASTLAGGFYNEQFF.

This chain connects TRBV7-2 to TRBJ2-7; D may be TRBD2 (6 bases). CDR3 length: 14 residues. Looked up from germline, CDR1 is SGHTA and CDR2 is FQGNSA. Deletions cut 3 bases from V and 2 bases from J, with 11 bases between. The CDR3: CASSFWRGTYEQYF. As DNA, the CDR3 is TGTGCCAGCAGCTTTTGGCGGGGAACCTACGAGCAGTACTTC.

This chain connects TRBV19 to TRBJ2-1; 12 bases agree with TRBD2. V was pared by 1 base and J by 8 bases, with 3 bases of the junction left unmatched. CDR1 LNHDA and CDR2 SQIVND come from the germline V gene (reference sequence). This CDR3 spans 15 amino acids. This CDR3 is CASSIGLAGGHEQFF. The CDR3 bases are TGTGCCAGTAGTATAGGTCTAGCGGGGGGGCATGAGCAGTTCTTC. The full variable domain, with the rest looked up from reference TRBV19 and TRBJ2-1, is DGGITQSPKYLFRKEGQNVTLSCEQNLNHDAMYWYRQDPGQGLRLIYYSQIVNDFQKGDIAEGYSVSREKKESFPLTVTSAQKNPTAFYLCASSIGLAGGHEQFFGPGTRLTVL.

The V and J genes are TRBV5-6 and TRBJ2-4; D is uncertain. This CDR3 has 12 residues. Germline CDR1 reads SGHDT; CDR2 reads YYEEEE. The V and J ends lost 0 bases and 9 bases respectively, with 7 bases between them. Here the CDR3 reads CASSLESTIQYF. The CDR3, as DNA: TGTGCCAGCAGCTTGGAGTCAACCATTCAGTACTTC.

The table lists this clone with a count of one. J is TRBJ1-2 and V is TRBV4-3; perhaps TRBD1 as D (5 bases). Trimming removed 0 bases at V and 4 bases at J, with 18 bases between. CDR1 LGHNA and CDR2 YSLEER come from the germline V gene. The CDR3 consists of 17 residues. The CDR3 DNA reads TGCGCCAGCAGCCAAGACGCTGGGCAGGGTGGACCCTATGGCTACACCTTC. It encodes CASSQDAGQGGPYGYTF.

V and J are TRBV24-1 and TRBJ1-2; 7 positions agree with TRBD1. Germline V gene lookup returns CDR1 KGHDR and CDR2 SFDVKD. Trimming removed 6 bases from V and 8 bases from J; junction bases left unmatched: 14. The CDR3 covers 15 residues. This CDR3 is CATSRFRTKGAGYTF. In nucleotides, the CDR3 is TGTGCCACCAGTCGGTTCCGAACCAAGGGGGCAGGCTACACCTTC.

The rearrangement uses TRBV18 and TRBJ1-1; no definite D call. This CDR3 comprises 13 residues. Per germline, CDR1 KGHSH and CDR2 LQKENI. Trimming took off 8 bases at V and 1 base at J, with 11 bases between the two ends. CDR3 sequence reads: CASGGLRNTEAFF. The CDR3 DNA reads as TGTGCCAGCGGCGGGTTGCGGAACACTGAAGCTTTCTTT.

The CDR3 bases are TGTGCCAGCAACTTCGGCAGTTCCTCCTACGAGCAGTACTTC. It yields the protein CASNFGSSSYEQYF. The chain recombines TRBV6-6 with TRBJ2-7; D gene unclear. Germline V gene sequence: CDR1 MNHNY, CDR2 SVGAGI (reference sequence). Trimming shortened V by 7 bases and J by 0 bases, and 13 bases separated the two germline ends. The length of the CDR3 is 14 residues.

This clone was counted between two and nine times. V is TRBV27 and J is TRBJ1-5; perhaps TRBD1 as D (6 bases). The V gene's germline CDR1 is MNHEY and CDR2 SMNVEV (reference sequence). This CDR3 has 14 residues. The V end was cut by 6 bases, the J end by 7 bases, with 16 bases between. The CDR3 loop reads CASRTGGGTQPQHF. CDR3 nucleotide sequence: TGTGCCAGCAGGACAGGCGGGGGTACCCAGCCCCAGCATTTT.

The rearrangement uses TRBV7-9 and TRBJ1-2; D uncertain. This CDR3 is 17 amino acids long. Germline V lookup: CDR1 SEHNR, CDR2 FQNEAQ (reference sequence). V was pared by 2 bases and J by 2 bases, with 18 bases between. In DNA form, the CDR3 reads TGTGCCAGCAGCTTAAACTACCCGCGCAAGGGCAACTATGGCTACACCTTC. Translating gives CASSLNYPRKGNYGYTF.

CDR3 amino acids: CASSHSRGSGGTDTQYF. The CDR3 coding sequence is TGCGCCAGCAGCCACTCAAGAGGTAGCGGGGGAACAGATACGCAGTATTTT. The chain combines TRBV4-3 with TRBJ2-3, with 9 positions matching TRBD2. J lost 3 bases, V lost 3 bases, and 10 bases had no gene match. The CDR3 extends over 17 amino acids. From germline, CDR1 is LGHNA and CDR2 YSLEER.